These T cell receptor beta chains were read from a single sample in a study of preoperative IRX-2 immunotherapy in early breast cancer. The protocol was immunoSEQ multiplex PCR, while the TCRdb copy is restricted to in-frame clones and leaves out a portion. The sample lists 5,800 or so clones, about four fifths occurring once. The sequences come from tumor tissue, collected before IRX-2 immunotherapy. These receptor sequences come from a human donor with breast cancer. CDR3s include the opening cysteine and the closing phenylalanine or tryptophan. D genes are given only for firm matches. Clone size is given for some rows only: seen once, a few or many times, or a class if the clone is expanded.

V,D,size,J,CDR3,DNA
TRBV19,-,-,TRBJ1-2,CASSRSASNYGYTF,TGTGCCAGTAGTAGGTCAGCCTCTAACTATGGCTACACCTTC
TRBV6-8,TRBD1,once,TRBJ1-2,CASSSTNTPGQLYTF,TGTGCCAGCAGTTCCACCAACACCCCGGGACAGCTCTACACCTTC
TRBV5-1,-,few,TRBJ1-1,CASSLVSGVALNTEAFF,TGCGCCAGCAGCTTGGTATCGGGGGTAGCCCTGAACACTGAAGCTTTCTTT
TRBV7-1,-,-,TRBJ1-1,CATRQVANTEAFF,TGTGCCACCCGACAGGTAGCGAACACTGAAGCTTTCTTT
TRBV11-3,-,-,TRBJ2-7,CASSSGPGHYYEQYF,TGTGCCAGCAGCTCGGGGCCGGGACATTACTACGAGCAGTACTTC
TRBV18,-,-,TRBJ1-2,CASSPDSGTYYGYTF,TGTGCCAGCTCACCCGACTCCGGGACATACTATGGCTACACCTTC
TRBV11-3,TRBD1,few,TRBJ2-3,CASSRGQGITDTQYF,TGTGCCAGCAGCCGGGGACAGGGGATCACAGATACGCAGTATTTT
TRBV11-3,TRBD1,medium-sized,TRBJ1-2,CASSLGGTGRTNYGYTF,TGTGCCAGCAGCTTAGGAGGGACAGGGAGAACTAACTATGGCTACACCTTC
TRBV6-8,-,-,TRBJ1-5,CASSRTRDAGVSNQPQHF,TGTGCCAGCAGCCGCACTCGGGACGCCGGGGTTAGCAATCAGCCCCAGCATTTT
TRBV6-7,-,-,TRBJ1-3,CASSEDPSSGNTIYF,TGTGCCAGCAGTGAAGACCCCTCCTCTGGAAACACCATATATTTT
TRBV5-1,TRBD2,-,TRBJ2-5,CASSLAPGLAGVETQYF,TGCGCCAGCAGCTTGGCCCCCGGACTAGCGGGTGTGGAGACCCAGTACTTC
TRBV29-1,TRBD1,-,TRBJ1-1,CSGWDRDTEAFF,TGCAGCGGATGGGACAGGGACACTGAAGCTTTCTTT
TRBV19,-,-,TRBJ1-3,CASSFRDRSSGNTIYF,TGTGCCAGTAGTTTCCGGGACCGGAGCTCTGGAAACACCATATATTTT
TRBV11-3,-,once,TRBJ1-5,CASSSQGGNQPQHF,TGTGCTAGCAGCAGTCAGGGAGGAAATCAGCCCCAGCATTTT
TRBV6-8,TRBD1,few,TRBJ1-6,CASSYSRQGWDSPLHF,TGTGCCAGCAGTTACTCTCGACAGGGTTGGGATTCACCCCTCCACTTT
TRBV6-8,TRBD1,-,TRBJ2-2,CAISGRTGPGELFF,TGTGCCATCAGTGGTCGGACAGGACCCGGGGAGCTGTTTTTT
TRBV11-3,TRBD2,-,TRBJ2-5,CASSFQRGRAQETQYF,TGTGCCAGCAGCTTCCAGCGGGGGAGGGCTCAAGAGACCCAGTACTTC
TRBV6-8,-,medium-sized,TRBJ2-7,CASSYGGIYEQYF,TGTGCCAGCAGTTACGGAGGGATCTACGAGCAGTACTTC
TRBV6-8,TRBD2,-,TRBJ2-5,CASSEGGNQETQYF,TGTGCCAGCAGTGAGGGAGGGAACCAAGAGACCCAGTACTTC
TRBV6-8,TRBD1,-,TRBJ2-7,CASSRDREAYEQYF,TGTGCCAGCAGCCGGGACAGGGAGGCCTACGAGCAGTACTTC
TRBV5-1,-,few,TRBJ1-5,CASSLTGGGNQPQHF,TGCGCCAGCAGCTTGACCGGGGGCGGAAATCAGCCCCAGCATTTT
TRBV11-3,-,few,TRBJ1-1,CASSLGASDRLWNTEAFF,TGTGCCAGCAGCTTGGGGGCCTCTGACAGGTTGTGGAACACTGAAGCTTTCTTT
TRBV14,-,-,TRBJ2-3,CASGPVGVTQYF,TGTGCCAGCGGTCCAGTAGGCGTTACGCAGTATTTT